This TCR beta chain stems from a study of shared clonotypes between healthy human individuals. V trimming: 4 bases; J trimming: 3 bases; junction bases outside the gene matches: 5. This CDR3 comprises 15 residues. Germline CDR1 is SGHRS and CDR2 is YFSETQ. Clones were read by immunoSEQ multiplex PCR, and TCRdb kept only the in-frame ones, dropping some. The sample contains some 660,000 clones, about 80% of which appear only once. On this clone itself: Antigen: not known.

Study-wide findings and caveats: Sampling used blood alone; tissue repertoires probably differ.

The TCR originated in a woman aged 30 to 39 in good health. The genes are TRBV5-1 and TRBJ2-7; 12 bases align to TRBD2. Sequencing was performed on memory CD4+ T cells sorted from blood. Subset denoted: CD45RA-negative fraction. Here the CDR3 reads CASSPATSGSYEQYF. CDR3 DNA: TGCGCCAGCAGCCCAGCGACTAGCGGGAGCTACGAGCAGTACTTC.